Below, 20 T cell receptor beta chains from the same sample are listed, as sequenced in a study of regulatory dendritic cells for organ transplantation. Sequenced by immunoSEQ multiplex PCR; TCRdb stores in-frame clones only, minus some. Among some 29,000 clones listed, around 79% were seen once. The sequenced material came from memory CD4+ T cells from blood. Subset meaning: CD45RO+ memory T cells. The receptors were sampled from a human donor in good health.

The chain couples TRBV7-9 to TRBJ1-1; D ambiguous. The CDR3 is 12 amino acids. V dropped 2 bases and J dropped 6 bases, with 7 bases sitting between them. Per the germline V gene, CDR1 is SEHNR and CDR2 is FQNEAQ (reference sequence). In DNA form, the CDR3 reads TGTGCCAGCAGCTTATTATCGCCTGAAGCTTTCTTT. The encoded protein is CASSLLSPEAFF.

The chain joins TRBV4-3 to TRBJ1-5; possibly TRBD1 for D (5 bases). The V gene lost 0 bases and the J gene lost 6 bases, with 15 bases spanning the gap. CDR3 length equals 16 residues. Germline-derived CDR1 and CDR2 are LGHNA and YSLEER. The chain's CDR3 is CASSQESGGGGQPQHF. The CDR3 nucleotides are TGCGCCAGCAGCCAAGAGTCGGGGGGGGGAGGTCAGCCCCAGCATTTT.

This clone was seen a few times. The genes are TRBV7-2 and TRBJ1-2; D possibly corresponds to TRBD1 (5 bases). V was clipped by 5 bases and J by 5 bases, with 18 bases between them. CDR1 SGHTA and CDR2 FQGNSA come from the germline V gene. The CDR3 runs 15 residues. The DNA for the CDR3 is TGTGCCAGCAGCCCCTTCGGGGGAGTGGGATATGGCTACACCTTC. The encoded protein is CASSPFGGVGYGYTF.

The chain is built from TRBV10-3 and TRBJ2-3; D unclear. CDR3 length equals 13 residues. V lost 6 bases and J 2 bases, leaving 9 bases between the germline ends. Germline V gene lookup returns CDR1 ENHRY and CDR2 SYGVKD. The chain's CDR3 is CAIRERHTDTQYF. The CDR3 DNA reads as TGTGCCATCAGGGAGAGACACACAGATACGCAGTATTTT.

The rearrangement links TRBV2 to TRBJ2-7; 7 bases fit TRBD1. Per the germline V gene, CDR1 is SNHLY and CDR2 is FYNNEI. With V trimmed by 5 bases and J by 0 bases, 10 bases remained unmatched. This CDR3 contains 16 residues. This chain's CDR3 is CASSSPPGQISYEQYF. CDR3 in DNA: TGTGCCAGCAGTTCACCACCGGGACAGATCTCCTACGAGCAGTACTTC.

This sequence joins TRBV19 and TRBJ2-3; D may be TRBD1 (6 bases). The V end lost 3 bases, the J end lost 8 bases, and 12 bases lay between the germline ends. CDR1 LNHDA and CDR2 SQIVND come from the germline V gene (reference sequence). The CDR3 spans 13 residues. The CDR3 nucleotides read TGTGCCAGTAGTATCCGGACACAGGGTACGCAGTATTTT. Translated, it gives CASSIRTQGTQYF.

The chain joins TRBV6-1 to TRBJ2-3; TRBD1 matches at 7 bases. Trimming removed 4 bases from V and 5 bases from J; junction bases left unmatched: 3. The CDR3 totals 13 residues. From germline, CDR1 is MNHNS and CDR2 SASEGT. The CDR3 bases are TGTGCCAGCAGTGGACAGGGTGGAGATACGCAGTATTTT. Amino acids: CASSGQGGDTQYF.

A few counts support this clone. The chain joins TRBV9 to TRBJ1-2, with 7 bases identical to TRBD1. Germline V CDR1 and CDR2: SGDLS, YYNGEE. CDR3 length: 14 amino acids. J was trimmed by 9 bases and V by 4 bases; bases with no gene match: 12. As DNA, the CDR3 is TGTGCCAGCAGCCCCAGCGAAGACAGGGTTAGCTACACCTTC. This codes for CASSPSEDRVSYTF.

The V call is TRBV2, the J call TRBJ2-3, with TRBD1 as a possible D gene (5 bases). Germline V CDR1 and CDR2: SNHLY, FYNNEI. The CDR3 sequence is 16 residues long. V was trimmed by 5 bases and J by 4 bases, leaving 19 bases between them. The CDR3 nucleotides read TGTGCCAGCAGTCCCCCGGGTGGGCAGGGCCCAGATACGCAGTATTTT. Its protein is CASSPPGGQGPDTQYF.

The CDR3 is CASSQDGQYNQPQHF. For the CDR3, the DNA is TGCGCCAGCAGCCAAGATGGACAGTACAATCAGCCCCAGCATTTT. The chain combines TRBV4-1 with TRBJ1-5; D possibly corresponds to TRBD1 (6 bases). V was pared by 0 bases and J by 3 bases, with 9 bases between. The CDR3 is made up of 15 amino acids. Germline CDR1 is MGHRA and CDR2 is YSYEKL.

The chain uses TRBV4-3 and TRBJ1-2, with a possible D match to TRBD1 (6 bases). Germline CDR1 is LGHNA and CDR2 is YSLEER. CDR3 length: 15 residues. V was clipped by 3 bases and J by 1 base, with 12 bases between them. The CDR3 sequence: CASSHAGGGNYGYTF. In DNA, the CDR3 is TGCGCCAGCAGCCACGCCGGGGGCGGTAACTATGGCTACACCTTC.

The chain employs TRBV11-2 and TRBJ2-2; the D is unclear. Trimming stripped 5 bases from V and 0 bases from J, with 7 bases between. CDR1 is SGHAT and CDR2 is FQNNGV in the germline V gene. This CDR3 has 14 amino acids. In nucleotides, the CDR3 is TGTGCCAGCAGCCTGCTCGCGAACACCGGGGAGCTGTTTTTT. The encoded protein is CASSLLANTGELFF. The whole variable domain, remainder taken from reference TRBV11-2 and TRBJ2-2, is EAGVAQSPRYKIIEKRQSVAFWCNPISGHATLYWYQQILGQGPKLLIQFQNNGVVDDSQLPKDRFSAERLKGVDSTLKIQPAKLEDSAVYLCASSLLANTGELFFGEGSRLTVL.

The CDR3 is CASSWLLTSGRANEQFF. In DNA form, the CDR3 reads TGTGCCAGCAGTTGGCTTTTGACTAGCGGGAGGGCGAATGAGCAGTTCTTC. The chain carries TRBV27 and TRBJ2-1; 14 nucleotides align to TRBD2. J lost 7 bases, V lost 4 bases, and 9 bases had no gene match. Germline V gene data show CDR1 as MNHEY and CDR2 as SMNVEV (reference sequence). The CDR3 is 17 residues long.

A word on this clone: The sample has other DNA sequences that encode this CDR3 too. The CDR3 sequence is CASSLLNEQFF. In nucleotides, the CDR3 is TGTGCCAGCAGCTTACTCAATGAGCAGTTCTTC. The V call is TRBV7-2, the J call TRBJ2-1; no clear D. The germline CDR1 and CDR2 sequences are SGHTA and FQGNSA. Deletions cut 2 bases from V and 6 bases from J, with 2 bases between. This CDR3 is built from 11 residues.

This rearrangement joins TRBV19 to TRBJ1-5; 8 bases are a match to TRBD1. The ends lost 9 bases at V and 3 bases at J; junction bases unmatched: 7. The germline V gene has CDR1 LNHDA and CDR2 SQIVND (reference sequence). The CDR3 spans 14 residues. CDR3 bases: TGTGCCAGCCCCCCGGGACAGGACAATCAGCCCCAGCATTTT. It is translated as CASPPGQDNQPQHF.

The chain is built from TRBV5-4 and TRBJ1-4, with a weak D call TRBD1 (5 bases). Trimming took off 3 bases at V and 8 bases at J, with 14 bases between the two ends. The CDR3 runs 14 residues. Looked up from germline, CDR1 is SGHNT and CDR2 is YYREEE (reference sequence). DNA for the CDR3: TGTGCCAGCAGCTCCGGGACTGATACAGAAAAACTGTTTTTT. Residues: CASSSGTDTEKLFF.

The J gene is TRBJ2-7, the V gene TRBV2, with 7 bases that match TRBD1. The CDR3 totals 16 residues. Germline assignment: CDR1 SNHLY and CDR2 FYNNEI. The junction had 14 bases not matched to a gene; V was cut back by 6 bases and J by 3 bases. For the CDR3, the DNA is TGTGCCAGCAGAGCTATTACAGGGGTACTGAACTACGAGCAGTACTTC. It translates to CASRAITGVLNYEQYF. Based on the CDR3 plus reference TRBV2 and TRBJ2-7, the full variable domain is EPEVTQTPSHQVTQMGQEVILRCVPISNHLYFYWYRQILGQKVEFLVSFYNNEISEKSEIFDDQFSVERPDGSNFTLKIRSTKLEDSAMYFCASRAITGVLNYEQYFGPGTRLTVT.

The rearrangement links TRBV19 to TRBJ2-2; D is perhaps TRBD1 (6 bases). Trimming removed 8 bases at V and 6 bases at J, with 19 bases between. The CDR3 is 15 residues long. Germline V CDR1 and CDR2: LNHDA, SQIVND (reference sequence). In nucleotides, the CDR3 is TGTGCCAGTTCCAGGCAGGGGATAATCGCCGGGGAGCTGTTTTTT. It encodes CASSRQGIIAGELFF.

This rearrangement joins TRBV11-3 to TRBJ2-7; TRBD1 or TRBD2 may be the D gene (5 bases each). Trimming shortened V by 5 bases and J by 3 bases, and 14 bases separated the two germline ends. The CDR3 runs to 14 residues. Germline assignment: CDR1 SGHNT and CDR2 YENEEA. The CDR3 here is CASSQTGANYEQYF. In nucleotides, the CDR3 is TGTGCCAGCAGCCAAACCGGGGCAAACTACGAGCAGTACTTC.

The V and J genes are TRBV7-2 and TRBJ2-3, with D hard to call. The germline gives CDR1 SGHTA, CDR2 FQGNSA. V lost 1 base and J lost 2, with 10 bases in between. The CDR3 has 15 residues. CDR3 nucleotides: TGTGCCAGCAGCTTAGGAGTAGCCGACACAGATACGCAGTATTTT. As protein: CASSLGVADTDTQYF.